Below, one T cell receptor (beta chain) is given with its context. These data belong to a study of technical replicates of blood from several donors. Here immunoSEQ multiplex PCR was the method, and the copy in TCRdb shows in-frame clones only, minus some. The sample has 55,000 to 80,000 clones, about nine tenths seen once. Trimming cost V 5 bases and J 7 bases; bases outside gene matches: 11. The CDR3 runs to 14 residues. CDR1 and CDR2 from the germline V gene are SGHTA and FQGNSA. Sequencing was done on a sample of T cells isolated from PBMCs. The rearrangement links TRBV7-2 to TRBJ2-7; 7 nucleotides match TRBD1. The receptor was derived from a human donor in good health. In nucleotides, the CDR3 is TGTGCCAGCAGCCCGACAAGACAGGGTCCTGAGCAGTACTTC. It specifies CASSPTRQGPEQYF.